This T cell receptor beta chain was recovered during a study of blood T cell repertoires in COVID-19. Trimming removed 1 base at V and 9 bases at J, with 11 bases between. The CDR3 consists of 13 residues. The V gene's germline CDR1 is LGHNA and CDR2 YNFKEQ. In the original analysis: Nucleated cell counts were estimated from reference gene primer amplification. Libraries were prepared by immunoSEQ multiplex PCR; TCRdb keeps only in-frame clonotypes and omits some of them. V, J and clone size are taken as reported in that table, and D and trimming were inferred from the DNA itself. The sample yields more than 90,000 clones, 70% to 85% seen once.

The specimen was peripheral blood. The chain carries TRBV4-2 and TRBJ2-3; the D gene is possibly TRBD2 (5 bases). The source of this sequence is a woman in her sixties or seventies in a cohort sampled during active or convalescent COVID-19. DNA for the CDR3: TGTGCCAGCAGCCAAGGGTGGAGCGGCACGCAGTATTTT. Its protein is CASSQGWSGTQYF.